Listed here are 10 T cell receptor beta chains from one sample, sequenced in a study of T-cell memory formation after mild COVID-19. TCRdb re-analysed the 5' RACE reads in MiXCR, keeping a single row per CDR3 protein. The sample carries 250,000 to 300,000 distinct CDR3 sequences, under 20% recorded once. Sequencing was done on a sample of PBMCs or a T cell subset sorted from them (not recorded which). These TCRs come from a man aged 18 to 29 who had mild COVID-19 (a few samples of this study predate the infection). Cell type and time point are not known.

This chain connects TRBV11-2 to TRBJ2-2; 11 nucleotides match TRBD1. The CDR3 is made up of 17 amino acids. CDR1 is SGHAT, CDR2 FQNNGV, per germline. Losses at the gene ends were 5 bases for V and 4 bases for J; bases not matched to a gene: 9. The CDR3 loop reads CASSADRGLLITGELFF. The DNA for the CDR3 is TGTGCCAGCAGCGCGGACAGGGGGCTACTCATCACCGGGGAGCTGTTTTTT.

CDR3 sequence (DNA): TGCGCCAGCAGCGCCGGGGTACTCTCCTACAATGAGCAGTTCTTC. It yields the protein CASSAGVLSYNEQFF. The chain couples TRBV5-1 to TRBJ2-1; TRBD2 is a possible D gene (5 bases). Germline-derived CDR1 and CDR2 are SGHRS and YFSETQ. The CDR3 length is 15 residues. V was shortened by 4 bases and J by 0 bases, with 11 bases between the two germline ends.

This chain links TRBV28 with TRBJ2-7; D not resolved. The germline CDR1 and CDR2 sequences are MDHEN and SYDVKM. V lost 7 bases and J 0 bases, leaving 10 bases between the germline ends. The CDR3 spans 13 residues. The CDR3 DNA reads as TGTGCCAGCATGGACCGAAACTCCTACGAGCAGTACTTC. Protein sequence: CASMDRNSYEQYF.

The J gene is TRBJ1-5, the V gene TRBV6-1; no definite D call. Germline V gives CDR1 MNHNS, CDR2 SASEGT. CDR3 length: 13 amino acids. V shed 6 bases and J shed 1 base, with 7 bases lying between them. The CDR3 is CASRGGSNQPQHF. The CDR3 DNA follows: TGTGCCAGCAGGGGCGGGAGCAATCAGCCCCAGCATTTT.

This clonotype has just a few counts. The genes are TRBV19 and TRBJ2-5; D not certain. The CDR3 length is 12 residues. Trimming took off 6 bases at V and 4 bases at J, with 9 bases between the two ends. Germline CDR1 LNHDA, CDR2 SQIVND (reference sequence). The CDR3 loop reads CASRKHGETQYF. Written as DNA, the CDR3 is TGTGCCAGTAGGAAGCACGGAGAGACCCAGTACTTC.

Ten or more counts support this clonotype. This rearrangement joins TRBV20-1 to TRBJ2-7; 8 bases line up with TRBD1. Germline assignment: CDR1 DFQATT and CDR2 SNEGSKA (reference sequence). V was clipped by 5 bases and J by 2 bases; unmatched bases: 2. The CDR3 length is 12 residues. CDR3 sequence: CSAGRGPYEQYF. Written as DNA, the CDR3 is TGCAGTGCTGGCAGGGGGCCCTACGAGCAGTACTTC.

V usage is TRBV3-1 and J usage is TRBJ1-1; no clear D. V dropped 2 bases and J dropped 1 base, with 5 bases sitting between them. The CDR3 length is 13 residues. CDR1 is LGHDT and CDR2 is YNNKEL in the germline V gene (reference sequence). CDR3 DNA sequence: TGTGCCAGCAGCCAAAAAAGGAACACTGAAGCTTTCTTT. Its translation is CASSQKRNTEAFF.

In DNA form, the CDR3 reads TGTGCTAGTGGTTTCGTTGGGGGCCTTGACGAGCAGTACTTC. The encoded protein is CASGFVGGLDEQYF. The chain recombines TRBV12-5 with TRBJ2-7; tentative D call: TRBD1 (6 bases). Trimming shortened V by 3 bases and J by 5 bases, and 14 bases separated the two germline ends. From germline, CDR1 is LGHNT and CDR2 FRNRAP. The length of the CDR3 is 14 residues. Using reference TRBV12-5 and TRBJ2-7 for the parts outside the CDR3, the full variable domain is DARVTQTPRHKVTEMGQEVTMRCQPILGHNTVFWYRQTMMQGLELLAYFRNRAPLDDSGMPKDRFSAEMPDATLATLKIQPSEPRDSAVYFCASGFVGGLDEQYFGPGTRLTVT.

The genes are TRBV6-1 and TRBJ1-5; D remains unclear. V was trimmed by 1 base and J by 6 bases, leaving 4 bases between them. The length of the CDR3 is 12 residues. CDR1 MNHNS and CDR2 SASEGT come from the germline V gene. DNA for the CDR3: TGTGCCAGCAGTGAAGGAGCTCAGCCCCAGCATTTT. Protein sequence: CASSEGAQPQHF.

This clonotype has a handful of counts. The chain combines TRBV20-1 with TRBJ1-2; D not certain. Germline CDR1 reads DFQATT; CDR2 reads SNEGSKA (reference sequence). Deletions cut 2 bases from V and 7 bases from J, with 11 bases between. The CDR3 runs to 12 residues. CDR3 residues: CSARRELSGYTF. As DNA, the CDR3 is TGCAGTGCTAGACGCGAGCTTTCTGGCTACACCTTC.